What follows are 12 T cell receptor beta chains derived from one specimen sequenced in a study of blood T cells in healthy people across ages. Then a second PCR, running about 6 to 12 cycles, was carried out with a sample-barcoded 5' primer and a J-beta primer mix. TCRdb called the 5' RACE reads again in MiXCR, with one record for every CDR3 protein. The sample contains 790,000 or so distinct CDR3 sequences, roughly three fifths of which appear only once. The sequencing input was blood. The receptors originated from a man between 40 and 49 years old in good health.

CDR3 in amino acids: CATSRAAGETYGYTF. As DNA, the CDR3 is TGTGCCACCAGCAGAGCCGCGGGAGAGACCTATGGCTACACCTTC. This rearrangement joins TRBV15 to TRBJ1-2; D is uncertain. Germline-derived CDR1 and CDR2 are LNHNV and YYDKDF (reference sequence). Trimming removed 1 base from V and 4 bases from J, with 13 bases in between. The CDR3 is 15 amino acids.

The rearrangement uses TRBV7-3 and TRBJ2-3; 9 bases align to TRBD2. V shed 1 base and J 2 bases; nucleotides not matched to a gene: 4. The CDR3 contains 16 residues. The germline V gene encodes CDR1 SGHTA and CDR2 FQGTGA. Written as DNA, the CDR3 is TGTGCCAGCAGCTTAAGATCTAGCGGGGTCACAGATACGCAGTATTTT. The encoded protein is CASSLRSSGVTDTQYF.

V is TRBV10-3 and J is TRBJ2-5; no firm D call. Germline V gives CDR1 ENHRY, CDR2 SYGVKD. CDR3 length equals 12 residues. V was pared by 4 bases and J by 3 bases, with 6 bases between. CDR3: CAISVSEETQYF. The CDR3 nucleotides read TGTGCCATCAGTGTATCAGAAGAGACCCAGTACTTC.

The chain joins TRBV9 to TRBJ1-1; 9 bases match TRBD1. Germline V lookup: CDR1 SGDLS, CDR2 YYNGEE. Trimming removed 0 bases from V and 4 bases from J; junction bases left unmatched: 4. There are 15 residues in the CDR3. The CDR3 region has the DNA TGTGCCAGCAGCGTAGCCCAGACAGGGGGCACTGAAGCTTTCTTT. Residues: CASSVAQTGGTEAFF. Based on the CDR3 plus reference TRBV9 and TRBJ1-1, the full variable domain is DSGVTQTPKHLITATGQRVTLRCSPRSGDLSVYWYQQSLDQGLQFLIQYYNGEERAKGNILERFSAQQFPDLHSELNLSSLELGDSALYFCASSVAQTGGTEAFFGQGTRLTVV.

V and J are TRBV20-1 and TRBJ1-1; no reliable D call. V shed 3 bases and J shed 3 bases, with 14 bases lying between them. The V gene's germline CDR1 is DFQATT and CDR2 SNEGSKA (reference sequence). CDR3 length: 14 amino acids. The CDR3 sequence: CSARRQALYTEAFF. Here the CDR3 DNA reads TGCAGTGCTAGGAGGCAGGCGTTGTACACTGAAGCTTTCTTT.

This chain connects TRBV10-3 to TRBJ1-5; possibly TRBD1 for D (6 bases). The length of the CDR3 is 15 residues. Germline V lookup: CDR1 ENHRY, CDR2 SYGVKD. Between the trimmed V and J ends, which lost 0 bases and 5 bases, there was a span of 11 bases. In nucleotides, the CDR3 is TGTGCCATCAGTGAGTCAACAGGGCCTTATCAGCCCCAGCATTTT. Protein product: CAISESTGPYQPQHF.

V usage is TRBV24-1 and J usage is TRBJ2-1, with 7 bases fitting TRBD2. The germline V gene has CDR1 KGHDR and CDR2 SFDVKD. Trimming took 4 bases from V and 5 from J; bases not matched to a gene: 7. The CDR3 runs 15 residues. The CDR3 nucleotides read TGTGCCACCAGTGAATCCGGGACTAATCACAATGAGCAGTTCTTC. Translating it yields CATSESGTNHNEQFF.

The rearrangement links TRBV5-1 to TRBJ1-2, with a tentative D call TRBD1 (6 bases). There are 16 residues in the CDR3. V was cut by 1 base and J by 3 bases, with 16 bases left in between. Per the germline V gene, CDR1 is SGHRS and CDR2 is YFSETQ. The CDR3 sequence: CASSLRVQQGDYGYTF. DNA of the CDR3: TGCGCCAGCAGCTTGAGGGTTCAACAGGGTGACTATGGCTACACCTTC. The entire variable domain, with the rest obtained from reference TRBV5-1 and TRBJ1-2, is as follows: KAGVTQTPRYLIKTRGQQVTLSCSPISGHRSVSWYQQTPGQGLQFLFEYFSETQRNKGNFPGRFSGRQFSNSRSEMNVSTLELGDSALYLCASSLRVQQGDYGYTFGSGTRLTVV.

CDR3 in DNA: TGCGCCAGCAGCTGGGTAGCGGGGAGCGCAGATACGCAGTATTTT. This translates into CASSWVAGSADTQYF. The gene calls are TRBV5-1 and TRBJ2-3, with 8 bases matching TRBD2. Unmatched junction bases numbered 7, after V lost 3 bases and J lost 4 bases. This CDR3 has 15 amino acids. From germline, CDR1 is SGHRS and CDR2 YFSETQ.

This clonotype was seen a few times. The J gene is TRBJ2-7, the V gene TRBV6-1; weak D call: TRBD2 (5 bases). The CDR3 totals 12 residues. Germline assignment: CDR1 MNHNS and CDR2 SASEGT. Trimming removed 8 bases from V and 2 bases from J, with 10 bases in between. CDR3 sequence reads: CASRPGTYEQYF. CDR3 sequence (DNA): TGTGCCAGCCGGCCGGGGACCTACGAGCAGTACTTC.

This clonotype showed up just a few times. The chain uses TRBV4-3 and TRBJ2-3, with 8 positions matching TRBD1. V lost 0 bases, J lost 5 bases, and 4 bases stayed unmatched. The CDR3 consists of 15 residues. The germline gives CDR1 LGHNA, CDR2 YSLEER. CDR3 region: CASSQDWTGIDTQYF. The CDR3 region has the DNA TGCGCCAGCAGCCAAGATTGGACAGGGATAGATACGCAGTATTTT.

The chain employs TRBV28 and TRBJ2-7, with a weak D call TRBD2 (5 bases). V dropped 4 bases and J dropped 3 bases, with 16 bases sitting between them. This CDR3 has 15 amino acids. CDR1 and CDR2 (germline): MDHEN, SYDVKM. The DNA for the CDR3 is TGTGCCAGCAGTTCCCCCCCTAGCAGAAACTACGAGCAGTACTTC. This gives the protein CASSSPPSRNYEQYF. The variable domain in full, with the rest retrieved from reference TRBV28 and TRBJ2-7, is DVKVTQSSRYLVKRTGEKVFLECVQDMDHENMFWYRQDPGLGLRLIYFSYDVKMKEKGDIPEGYSVSREKKERFSLILESASTNQTSMYLCASSSPPSRNYEQYFGPGTRLTVT.